The rows below give T cell receptor beta chains drawn from one sample of a study of T cells in Graves' hyperthyroidism and ophthalmopathy. Via MiXCR, TCRdb re-called the multiplex PCR reads, giving one row per CDR3 protein. The sample gives around 720,000 distinct CDR3 sequences, over 35% of which show up once; roughly 30% is in the top ten. The source material was blood. The receptors were gathered from a woman in her thirties or forties with Graves' hyperthyroidism. Both conserved end residues are part of each CDR3. The D gene is left open where the match is weak. The size entry is marked missing in some rows and otherwise reads once, few, many or a size class.

>TRBV7-2|many|TRBJ1-2|-
TGTGCCAGTTCCGGGACCTACTATGGCTACACCTTC
CASSGTYYGYTF
>TRBV5-3|-|TRBJ1-5|-
TGCGCCAGCAGCCGCGGGACGGTGGGAAATCAGCCCCACCATTTT
CASSRGTVGNQPHHF
>TRBV7-9|many|TRBJ1-6|-
TGTGCCAGCCAAACCGACGGGGGGACGAGGCCCCTCCACTTT
CASQTDGGTRPLHF
>TRBV7-2|many|TRBJ2-7|-
TGTGCCAGCAGCCACAGACAGGTACTTTACGAGCAGTACTTC
CASSHRQVLYEQYF
>TRBV20-1|-|TRBJ1-1|-
TGCAGTGCTAGAGATTTCCCCCACTCGGAAGCTTTCTTT
CSARDFPHSEAFF
>TRBV19|-|TRBJ2-7|-
TGTGCCAGTAGTCCGGCTGGGGTCGCCGAGCAGTACTTC
CASSPAGVAEQYF
>TRBV5-1|-|TRBJ2-7|-
TGCGCCAGCAGCTTGTACCACGACCAATTCTCCTACGAGCAGTACTTC
CASSLYHDQFSYEQYF
>TRBV20-1|-|TRBJ2-3|-
TGCAGTGCTAGAAGGTCGGGCACAGATACGCAGTATTTT
CSARRSGTDTQYF
>TRBV7-9|-|TRBJ2-7|TRBD1
TGTGCCAGCAGCCCGGAATACTTGAGACAGGGGCCCTACGAGCAGTACTTC
CASSPEYLRQGPYEQYF
>TRBV7-8|many|TRBJ1-5|-
TGTGCCAGCAGCTTCTCCGGCGCGGAGCCCCAGCATTTT
CASSFSGAEPQHF
>TRBV6-4|few|TRBJ1-1|-
TGTGCCAGCAGGGGGGGGGTCCCGAACACTGAAGCTTTCTTT
CASRGGVPNTEAFF
>TRBV29-1|-|TRBJ1-1|-
TGCAGCTGGGGCGACACGGCTGAAGCTTTCTTT
CSWGDTAEAFF
>TRBV10-3|many|TRBJ1-6|TRBD1
TGTGCCATCGGAACAGGGACAGTAAATTCACCCCTCCACTTT
CAIGTGTVNSPLHF
>TRBV4-3|few|TRBJ1-6|-
TGCGCCAGCAGCCAGGTCCTTTATAATTCACCCCTCCACTTT
CASSQVLYNSPLHF
>TRBV6-5|few|TRBJ1-1|-
TGTGCCAGCAGTTCCTTGGGACTTCGGGACACTGAAGCTTTCTTT
CASSSLGLRDTEAFF
>TRBV7-2|few|TRBJ1-4|-
TGCGCCAGCAGCCAAGATGGGCACAGAACTAATGAAAAACTGTTTTTT
CASSQDGHRTNEKLFF
>TRBV29-1|-|TRBJ2-5|TRBD1
TGCAGCGTTCCCGGGACAGTAAAAGAGACCCAGTACTTC
CSVPGTVKETQYF
>TRBV5-1|many|TRBJ1-6|-
TGCGCCAGCAGTAGATCGACAGTTACTAATTCACCCCTCCACTTT
CASSRSTVTNSPLHF
>TRBV6-5|few|TRBJ2-5|-
TGTGCCAGCAGTTACTCCAGGATCCAAGAGACCCAGTACTTC
CASSYSRIQETQYF
>TRBV7-3|-|TRBJ2-1|TRBD2
TGTGCCAGCAGCTTAGTTACTAGCGCTGAGCAGTTCTTC
CASSLVTSAEQFF